This T cell receptor beta chain appears in the sequencing data of a study of shared clonotypes between healthy human individuals. Only in-frame clones appear in the TCRdb table, and some are missing; sequencing was by immunoSEQ multiplex PCR. Among about 600,000 clones listed, roughly 98% were seen once. This CDR3 has 15 residues. V was clipped by 4 bases and J by 0 bases, with 10 bases between them. CDR1 and CDR2 (germline): MNHEY, SMNVEV (reference sequence). Naive CD8 cells comprised CD45RO-negative, CCR7-positively selected cells, excluding terminally differentiated effector memory CD45RA+ cells.

The sample consisted of naive CD8+ T cells sorted from blood. The source is a man aged 25 to 40 in good health. The V gene is TRBV27, the J gene TRBJ2-1, with D hard to call. In DNA, the CDR3 is TGTGCCAGCAGTTCCTCCTTAAGCTCCTACAATGAGCAGTTCTTC. Its translation: CASSSSLSSYNEQFF.